The rows below give T cell receptor beta chains drawn from one sample of a study of regulatory T cells in long-lasting Graves disease. Each CDR3 protein is one row after TCRdb ran MiXCR on the multiplex PCR reads. The sample holds hundreds of thousands of distinct CDR3 sequences, around 30% seen once. Here the sequenced sample was peripheral blood mononuclear cells (PBMCs), taken when the disease was refractory, from a patient treated with antithyroid drugs. The receptors come from a female donor with Graves disease. The CDR3 runs from the conserved cysteine through the conserved F or W. A D gene is named only where the DNA matches it firmly. Clone sizes are given selectively: once, few, many, or a class where the clone is expanded.

d_gene: NA
abundance: NA
j_gene: TRBJ1-4
v_gene: TRBV30
CDR3nt: TGTGCCTGGGCTGCTACGACACCTAATGAAAAACTGTTTTTT
CDR3aa: CAWAATTPNEKLFF

d_gene: NA
abundance: few
j_gene: TRBJ1-1
v_gene: TRBV29-1
CDR3nt: TGCAGCGTCCGGACTTACCGAGGTACTGAAGCTTTCTTT
CDR3aa: CSVRTYRGTEAFF

d_gene: NA
abundance: few
j_gene: TRBJ2-7
v_gene: TRBV20-1
CDR3nt: TGCAGTGCTAGAGATCTGAAAGGGCCCCGCGAGCAGTACTTC
CDR3aa: CSARDLKGPREQYF

d_gene: NA
abundance: few
j_gene: TRBJ1-2
v_gene: TRBV3-1
CDR3nt: TGTGCCAGCAGCCAAGCGAGGGGTTCCTATGGCTACACCTTC
CDR3aa: CASSQARGSYGYTF

d_gene: TRBD2
abundance: few
j_gene: TRBJ2-7
v_gene: TRBV7-2
CDR3nt: TGTGCCAGCAGCCCCGGACTAGCGGGAGGGCTGCCATTATCCTACGAGCAGTACTTC
CDR3aa: CASSPGLAGGLPLSYEQYF

d_gene: NA
abundance: few
j_gene: TRBJ2-5
v_gene: TRBV7-6
CDR3nt: TGTGCCAGCAGCTTAGTCGTCAAGGGAGGCCAAGAGACCCAGTACTTC
CDR3aa: CASSLVVKGGQETQYF

d_gene: TRBD1
abundance: NA
j_gene: TRBJ1-5
v_gene: TRBV6-2/TRBV6-3
CDR3nt: TGTGCCAGCAGTCAACAACAGGGGGCAGCTCAGCCCCAGCATTTT
CDR3aa: CASSQQQGAAQPQHF

d_gene: TRBD1
abundance: many
j_gene: TRBJ1-2
v_gene: TRBV12-5
CDR3nt: TGTGCTAGTGGGACAGGGGCGGGTGGCTACACCTTC
CDR3aa: CASGTGAGGYTF

d_gene: TRBD1
abundance: NA
j_gene: TRBJ2-5
v_gene: TRBV7-9
CDR3nt: TGTGCCAGCAGCTTAGGGGACAGGGAGGGAGAGACCCAGTACTTC
CDR3aa: CASSLGDREGETQYF

d_gene: TRBD2
abundance: NA
j_gene: TRBJ2-3
v_gene: TRBV4-1
CDR3nt: TGCGCCAGCAGCCAGGACCCGGGACTAGCGGGCCTTACGCAGTATTTT
CDR3aa: CASSQDPGLAGLTQYF

d_gene: NA
abundance: NA
j_gene: TRBJ1-5
v_gene: TRBV6-2/TRBV6-3
CDR3nt: TGTGCCAGCAGTTACCCGGGGAACAATCAGCCCCAGCATTTT
CDR3aa: CASSYPGNNQPQHF

d_gene: TRBD2
abundance: NA
j_gene: TRBJ2-1
v_gene: TRBV20-1
CDR3nt: TGCAGTGCTAGAGATGAAGGACTAGCCGAGGAGCAGTTCTTC
CDR3aa: CSARDEGLAEEQFF

d_gene: NA
abundance: many
j_gene: TRBJ1-1
v_gene: TRBV2
CDR3nt: TGTGCCAGCAGTGCGGACATAGTGGGACTTAACACTGAAGCTTTCTTT
CDR3aa: CASSADIVGLNTEAFF

d_gene: TRBD1
abundance: NA
j_gene: TRBJ1-4
v_gene: TRBV27
CDR3nt: TGTGCCAGCAGTTTTTACAGGGGAGCGGCTAATGAAAAACTGTTTTTT
CDR3aa: CASSFYRGAANEKLFF

d_gene: TRBD1
abundance: NA
j_gene: TRBJ1-5
v_gene: TRBV27
CDR3nt: TGTGCCAGCAGTTTCTCCGGGACAGGGAGCAATCAGCCCCAGCATTTT
CDR3aa: CASSFSGTGSNQPQHF

d_gene: NA
abundance: few
j_gene: TRBJ1-3
v_gene: TRBV11-2
CDR3nt: TGTGCCAGCAGCTCGACGAAATCGGCTGGAAACACCATATATTTT
CDR3aa: CASSSTKSAGNTIYF

d_gene: NA
abundance: NA
j_gene: TRBJ1-3
v_gene: TRBV2
CDR3nt: TGTGCCAGCAGGCTCCCGGGAGGACAATCTGGAAACACCATATATTTT
CDR3aa: CASRLPGGQSGNTIYF

d_gene: TRBD2
abundance: few
j_gene: TRBJ2-7
v_gene: TRBV7-2
CDR3nt: TGTGCCAGCAGCTCCCAGCGGGGATCCTACGAGCAGTACTTC
CDR3aa: CASSSQRGSYEQYF

d_gene: NA
abundance: few
j_gene: TRBJ1-1
v_gene: TRBV28
CDR3nt: TGTGCCAGCAGTCCCCTGAGGGGGGGCACTGAAGCTTTCTTT
CDR3aa: CASSPLRGGTEAFF